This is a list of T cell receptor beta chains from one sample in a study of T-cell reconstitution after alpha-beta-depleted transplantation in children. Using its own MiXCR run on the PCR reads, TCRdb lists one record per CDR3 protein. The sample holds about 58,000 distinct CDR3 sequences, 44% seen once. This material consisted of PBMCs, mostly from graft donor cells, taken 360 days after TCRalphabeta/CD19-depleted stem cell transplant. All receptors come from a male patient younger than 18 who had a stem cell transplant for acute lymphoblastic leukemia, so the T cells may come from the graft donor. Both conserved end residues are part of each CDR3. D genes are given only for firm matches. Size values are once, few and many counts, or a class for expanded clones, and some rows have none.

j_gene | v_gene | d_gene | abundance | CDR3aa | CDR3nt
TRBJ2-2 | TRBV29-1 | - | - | CSVEGSAGELFF | TGCAGCGTTGAAGGCAGTGCCGGGGAGCTGTTTTTT
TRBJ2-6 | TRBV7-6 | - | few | CASSRDIYSGANVLTF | TGTGCCAGCAGCAGGGACATCTACTCTGGGGCCAACGTCCTGACTTTC
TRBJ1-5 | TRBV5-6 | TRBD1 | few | CASQHQGADQPQHF | TGTGCCAGTCAACACCAGGGGGCCGATCAGCCCCAGCATTTT
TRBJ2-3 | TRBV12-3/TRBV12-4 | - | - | CASSPGGTQYF | TGTGCCAGCAGTCCAGGTGGGACGCAGTATTTT
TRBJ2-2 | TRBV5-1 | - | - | CASSLDYTGELFF | TGCGCCAGCAGCTTGGACTACACCGGGGAGCTGTTTTTT
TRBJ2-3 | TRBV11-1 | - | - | CASSPQRSTDTQYF | TGTGCCAGCAGCCCGCAGCGGAGCACAGATACGCAGTATTTT
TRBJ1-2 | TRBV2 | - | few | CASSEPRNYGYTF | TGTGCCAGCAGTGAACCCAGGAACTATGGCTACACCTTC
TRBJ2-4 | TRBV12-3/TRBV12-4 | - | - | CASSLTGPGIQYF | TGTGCCAGCAGCCTCACAGGGCCGGGCATTCAGTACTTC
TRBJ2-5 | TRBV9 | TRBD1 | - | CASSVAGQGLGYGTQYF | TGTGCCAGCAGCGTAGCAGGACAGGGATTAGGATACGGGACCCAGTACTTC
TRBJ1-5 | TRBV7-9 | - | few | CASSLAGGDQPQHF | TGTGCCAGCAGCTTAGCAGGGGGTGATCAGCCCCAGCATTTT
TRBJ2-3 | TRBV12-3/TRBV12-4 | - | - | CASRLPSTDTQYF | TGTGCCAGCAGGTTGCCCAGCACAGATACGCAGTATTTT
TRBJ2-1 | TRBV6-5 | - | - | CASSYSYHFQQFF | TGTGCCAGCAGTTACTCGTACCACTTCCAGCAGTTCTTC
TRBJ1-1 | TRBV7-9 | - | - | CASSLRGEGTEAFF | TGTGCCAGCAGCTTACGGGGAGAAGGAACTGAAGCTTTCTTT
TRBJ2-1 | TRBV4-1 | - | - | CASSQYHSGYPYNEQFF | TGCGCCAGCAGCCAATATCATTCAGGGTACCCCTACAATGAGCAGTTCTTC
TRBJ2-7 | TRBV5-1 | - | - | CASSFYLTGEGEQYF | TGCGCCAGCAGCTTTTACCTGACCGGAGAAGGCGAGCAGTACTTC
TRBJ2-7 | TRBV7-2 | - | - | CASSLAIGTFYEQYF | TGTGCCAGCAGCTTAGCGATCGGCACGTTCTACGAGCAGTACTTC
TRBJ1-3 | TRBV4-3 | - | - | CASSQTTASGNTIYF | TGCGCCAGCAGCCAGACCACAGCCTCTGGAAACACCATATATTTT
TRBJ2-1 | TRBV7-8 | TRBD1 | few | CASSLVRTGAYNEQFF | TGTGCCAGCAGCTTAGTTCGGACAGGGGCTTACAATGAGCAGTTCTTC
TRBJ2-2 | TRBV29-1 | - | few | CSVPSSEDGELFF | TGCAGCGTCCCCTCGTCGGAGGACGGGGAGCTGTTTTTT
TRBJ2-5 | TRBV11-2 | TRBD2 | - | CASSPGLAGDQETQYF | TGTGCCAGCAGCCCCGGACTAGCGGGGGATCAAGAGACCCAGTACTTC
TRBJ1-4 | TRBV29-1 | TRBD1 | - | CSVTNLGQAEGEKLFF | TGCAGCGTTACCAACCTAGGACAGGCAGAAGGAGAAAAACTGTTTTTT
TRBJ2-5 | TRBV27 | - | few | CASSRETQYF | TGTGCCAGCAGTAGAGAGACCCAGTACTTC
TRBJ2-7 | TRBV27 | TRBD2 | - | CASGMGGGSYEQYF | TGTGCCAGCGGCATGGGGGGGGGCTCCTACGAGCAGTACTTC
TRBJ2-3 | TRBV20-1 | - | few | CSARSADTQYF | TGCAGTGCTAGGTCCGCAGATACGCAGTATTTT
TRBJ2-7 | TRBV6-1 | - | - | CASSPLVASYEQYF | TGTGCCAGCAGTCCCCTAGTAGCCTCCTACGAGCAGTACTTC
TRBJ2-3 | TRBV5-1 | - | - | CASSLYSTDTQYF | TGCGCCAGCAGCTTGTACAGCACAGATACGCAGTATTTT
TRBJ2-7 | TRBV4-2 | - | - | CASSQDRVSYEQYF | TGTGCCAGCAGCCAAGACAGGGTTTCCTACGAGCAGTACTTC
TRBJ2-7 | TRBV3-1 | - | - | CASSQNLAYEQYF | TGTGCCAGCAGCCAGAATTTAGCCTACGAGCAGTACTTC
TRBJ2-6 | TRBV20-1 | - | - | CSALGAGSGANVLTF | TGCAGTGCTTTAGGGGCGGGCTCTGGGGCCAACGTCCTGACTTTC
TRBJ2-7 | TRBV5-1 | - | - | CASSLGTGTSSYEQYF | TGCGCCAGCAGCTTGGGAACCGGGACTTCTTCCTACGAGCAGTACTTC
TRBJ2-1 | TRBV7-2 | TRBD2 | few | CASSLAAGGMAEQFF | TGTGCCAGCAGCTTAGCAGCGGGGGGCATGGCTGAGCAGTTCTTC
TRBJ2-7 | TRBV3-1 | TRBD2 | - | CASCPGTSGIASTYEQYF | TGTGCCAGCTGCCCCGGGACTAGCGGGATCGCCTCTACCTACGAGCAGTACTTC